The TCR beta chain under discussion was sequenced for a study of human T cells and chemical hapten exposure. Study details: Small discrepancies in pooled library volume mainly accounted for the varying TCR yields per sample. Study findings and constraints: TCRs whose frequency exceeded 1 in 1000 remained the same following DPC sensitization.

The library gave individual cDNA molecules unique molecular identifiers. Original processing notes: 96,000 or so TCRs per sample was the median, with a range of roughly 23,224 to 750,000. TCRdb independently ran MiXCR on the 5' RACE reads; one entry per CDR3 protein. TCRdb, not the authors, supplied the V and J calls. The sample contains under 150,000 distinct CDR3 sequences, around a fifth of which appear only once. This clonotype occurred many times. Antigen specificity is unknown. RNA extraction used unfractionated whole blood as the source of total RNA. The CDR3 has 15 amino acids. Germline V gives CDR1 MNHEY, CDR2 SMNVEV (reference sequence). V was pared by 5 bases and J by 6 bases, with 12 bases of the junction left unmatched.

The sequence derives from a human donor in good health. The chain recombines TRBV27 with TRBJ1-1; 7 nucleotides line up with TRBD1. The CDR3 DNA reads TGTGCCAGCAGTACTATAAAACTCAGGGGGTCTGAAGCTTTCTTT. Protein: CASSTIKLRGSEAFF.